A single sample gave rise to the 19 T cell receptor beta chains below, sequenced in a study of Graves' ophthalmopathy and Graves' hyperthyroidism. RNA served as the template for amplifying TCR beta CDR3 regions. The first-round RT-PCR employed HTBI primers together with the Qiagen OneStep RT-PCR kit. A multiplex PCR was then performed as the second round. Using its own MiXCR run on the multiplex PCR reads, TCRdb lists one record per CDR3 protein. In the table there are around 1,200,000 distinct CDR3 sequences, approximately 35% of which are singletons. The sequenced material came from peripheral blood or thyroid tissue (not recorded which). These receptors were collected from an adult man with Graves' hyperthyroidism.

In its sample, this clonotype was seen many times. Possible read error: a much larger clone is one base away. CDR3 sequence: CASSIGQNTEAFF. The CDR3 DNA reads TGTGCCAGCAGCATAGGACAGAACACTGAAGCTTTCTTT. This rearrangement joins TRBV19 to TRBJ1-1; D is perhaps TRBD1 (5 bases). From germline, CDR1 is LNHDA and CDR2 SQIVND (reference sequence). The CDR3 is 13 residues long. V gave up 9 bases and J gave up 1 base, with 12 bases separating them.

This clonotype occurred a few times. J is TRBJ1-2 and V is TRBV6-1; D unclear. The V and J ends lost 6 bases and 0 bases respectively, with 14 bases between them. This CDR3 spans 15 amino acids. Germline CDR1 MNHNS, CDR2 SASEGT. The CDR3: CASSKAAWANYGYTF. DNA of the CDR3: TGTGCCAGCAGCAAGGCGGCATGGGCTAACTATGGCTACACCTTC.

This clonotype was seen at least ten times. CDR3 coding DNA: TGCAGCGTTGCGTCTCAAATCGAGCAGTACTTC. This sequence encodes CSVASQIEQYF. V and J are TRBV29-1 and TRBJ2-7; D is undetermined. CDR3 length: 11 amino acids. Trimming shortened V by 4 bases and J by 6 bases, and 10 bases separated the two germline ends. Germline CDR1 and CDR2: SQVTM and ANQGSEA.

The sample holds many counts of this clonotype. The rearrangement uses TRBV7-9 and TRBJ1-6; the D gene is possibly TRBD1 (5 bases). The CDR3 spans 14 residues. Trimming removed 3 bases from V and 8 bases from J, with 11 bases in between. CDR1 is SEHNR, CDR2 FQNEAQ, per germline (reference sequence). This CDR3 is CASSFGGKDSPLHF. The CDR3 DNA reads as TGTGCCAGCAGCTTCGGGGGAAAGGATTCACCCCTCCACTTT.

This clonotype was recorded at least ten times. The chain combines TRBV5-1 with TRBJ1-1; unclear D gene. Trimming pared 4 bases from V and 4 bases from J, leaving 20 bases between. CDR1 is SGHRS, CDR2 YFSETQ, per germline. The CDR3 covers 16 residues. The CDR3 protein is CASSQPGDGPGTEAFF. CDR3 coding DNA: TGCGCCAGCAGCCAACCCGGCGATGGGCCGGGCACTGAAGCTTTCTTT. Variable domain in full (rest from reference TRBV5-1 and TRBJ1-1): KAGVTQTPRYLIKTRGQQVTLSCSPISGHRSVSWYQQTPGQGLQFLFEYFSETQRNKGNFPGRFSGRQFSNSRSEMNVSTLELGDSALYLCASSQPGDGPGTEAFFGQGTRLTVV.

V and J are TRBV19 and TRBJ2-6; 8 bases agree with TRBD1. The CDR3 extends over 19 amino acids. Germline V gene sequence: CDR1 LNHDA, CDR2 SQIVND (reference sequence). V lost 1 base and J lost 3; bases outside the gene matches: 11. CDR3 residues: CASSIGGDRYWGGANVLTF. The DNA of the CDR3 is TGTGCCAGTAGTATAGGGGGGGACAGGTACTGGGGTGGGGCCAACGTCCTGACTTTC. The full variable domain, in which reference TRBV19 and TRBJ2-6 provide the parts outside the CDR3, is DGGITQSPKYLFRKEGQNVTLSCEQNLNHDAMYWYRQDPGQGLRLIYYSQIVNDFQKGDIAEGYSVSREKKESFPLTVTSAQKNPTAFYLCASSIGGDRYWGGANVLTFGAGSRLTVL.

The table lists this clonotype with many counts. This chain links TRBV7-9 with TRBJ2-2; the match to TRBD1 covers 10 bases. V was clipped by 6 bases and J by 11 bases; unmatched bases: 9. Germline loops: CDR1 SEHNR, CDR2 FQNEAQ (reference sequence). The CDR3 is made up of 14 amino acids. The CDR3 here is CASRQPGTGDELFF. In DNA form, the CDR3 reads TGTGCCAGCAGACAACCCGGGACAGGGGATGAGCTGTTTTTT.

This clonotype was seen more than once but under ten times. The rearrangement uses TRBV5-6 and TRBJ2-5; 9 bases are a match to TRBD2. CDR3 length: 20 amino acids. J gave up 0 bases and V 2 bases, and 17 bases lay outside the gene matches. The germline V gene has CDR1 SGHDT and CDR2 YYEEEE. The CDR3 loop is CASSFPKLAGRGSDQETQYF. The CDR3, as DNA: TGTGCCAGCAGCTTTCCGAAGCTAGCGGGAAGGGGGTCGGACCAAGAGACCCAGTACTTC.

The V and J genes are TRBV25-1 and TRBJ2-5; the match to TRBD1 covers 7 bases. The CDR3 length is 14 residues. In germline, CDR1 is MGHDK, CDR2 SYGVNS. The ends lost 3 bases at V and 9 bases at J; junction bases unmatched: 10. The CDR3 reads CASSDPDRASSQYF. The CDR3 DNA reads TGTGCCAGCAGTGATCCCGACAGGGCGTCGTCCCAGTACTTC.

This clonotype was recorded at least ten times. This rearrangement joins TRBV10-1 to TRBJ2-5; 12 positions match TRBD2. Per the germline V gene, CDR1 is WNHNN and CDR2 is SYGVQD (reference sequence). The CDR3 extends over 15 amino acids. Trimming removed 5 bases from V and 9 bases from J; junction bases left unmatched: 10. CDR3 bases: TGCGCCAGCAGTCCTAGCGGGGGGGCCGGGGTGCCCCAGTACTTC. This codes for CASSPSGGAGVPQYF.

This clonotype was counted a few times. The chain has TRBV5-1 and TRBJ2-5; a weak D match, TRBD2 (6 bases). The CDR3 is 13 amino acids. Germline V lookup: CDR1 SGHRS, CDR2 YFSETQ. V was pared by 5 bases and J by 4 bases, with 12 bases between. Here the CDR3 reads CASRGGTAETQYF. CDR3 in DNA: TGCGCCAGCAGGGGGGGAACGGCAGAGACCCAGTACTTC. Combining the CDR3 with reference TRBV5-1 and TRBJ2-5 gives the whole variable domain KAGVTQTPRYLIKTRGQQVTLSCSPISGHRSVSWYQQTPGQGLQFLFEYFSETQRNKGNFPGRFSGRQFSNSRSEMNVSTLELGDSALYLCASRGGTAETQYFGPGTRLLVL.

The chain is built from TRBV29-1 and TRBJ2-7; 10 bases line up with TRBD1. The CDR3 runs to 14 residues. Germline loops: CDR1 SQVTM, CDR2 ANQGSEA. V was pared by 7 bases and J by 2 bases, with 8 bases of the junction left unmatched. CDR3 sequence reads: CSGAGTGDPYEQYF. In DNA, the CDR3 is TGCAGCGGGGCCGGGACAGGGGACCCCTACGAGCAGTACTTC.

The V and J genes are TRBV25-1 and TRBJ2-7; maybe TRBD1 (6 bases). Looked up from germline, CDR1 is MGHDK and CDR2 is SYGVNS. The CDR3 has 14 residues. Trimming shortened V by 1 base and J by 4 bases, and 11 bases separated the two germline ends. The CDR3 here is CASSEFLGAYEQYF. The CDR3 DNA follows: TGTGCCAGCAGTGAATTTCTGGGGGCATACGAGCAGTACTTC.

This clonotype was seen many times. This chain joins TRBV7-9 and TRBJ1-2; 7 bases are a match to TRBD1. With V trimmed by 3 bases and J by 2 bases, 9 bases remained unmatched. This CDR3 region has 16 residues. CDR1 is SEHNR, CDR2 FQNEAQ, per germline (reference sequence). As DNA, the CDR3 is TGTGCCAGCAGCTTGACAGGGAGGGAAGTGAACTATGGCTACACCTTC. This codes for CASSLTGREVNYGYTF. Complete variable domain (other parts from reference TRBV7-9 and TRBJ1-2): DTGVSQNPRHKITKRGQNVTFRCDPISEHNRLYWYRQTLGQGPEFLTYFQNEAQLEKSRLLSDRFSAERPKGSFSTLEIQRTEQGDSAMYLCASSLTGREVNYGYTFGSGTRLTVV.

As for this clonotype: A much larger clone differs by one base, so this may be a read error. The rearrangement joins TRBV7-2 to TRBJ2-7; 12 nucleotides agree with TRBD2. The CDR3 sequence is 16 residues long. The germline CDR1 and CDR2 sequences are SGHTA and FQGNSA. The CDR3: CASSFRTSGVPYEQSF. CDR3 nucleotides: TGTGCCAGCAGCTTTCGGACTAGCGGGGTACCCTACGAGCAGTCCTTC.

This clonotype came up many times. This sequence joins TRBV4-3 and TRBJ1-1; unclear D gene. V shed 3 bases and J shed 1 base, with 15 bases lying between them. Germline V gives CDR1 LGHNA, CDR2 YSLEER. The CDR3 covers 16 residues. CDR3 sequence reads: CASSQDTLRANTEAFF. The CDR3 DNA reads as TGCGCCAGCAGCCAGGATACCCTACGCGCGAACACTGAAGCTTTCTTT.

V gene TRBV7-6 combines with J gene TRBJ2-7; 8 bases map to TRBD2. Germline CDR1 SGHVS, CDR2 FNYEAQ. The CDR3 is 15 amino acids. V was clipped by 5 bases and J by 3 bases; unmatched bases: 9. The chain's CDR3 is CASSPRGGDHYEQYF. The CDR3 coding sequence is TGTGCCAGCAGCCCCCGGGGGGGGGACCACTACGAGCAGTACTTC.

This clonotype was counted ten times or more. This chain's CDR3 is CASSQAGTWRNTEAFF. CDR3 DNA: TGCGCCAGCAGCCAAGCGGGCACATGGAGGAACACTGAAGCTTTCTTT. This chain joins TRBV4-1 and TRBJ1-1, with unresolved D. Per the germline V gene, CDR1 is MGHRA and CDR2 is YSYEKL. The CDR3 length is 16 residues. The ends were cut back, 1 base at V and 1 base at J, with 13 bases in the middle.

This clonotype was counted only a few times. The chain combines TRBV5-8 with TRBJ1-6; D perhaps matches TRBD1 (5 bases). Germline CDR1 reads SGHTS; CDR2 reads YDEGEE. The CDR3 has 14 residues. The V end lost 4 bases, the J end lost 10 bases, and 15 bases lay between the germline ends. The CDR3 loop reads CASSVNRDLSPLHF. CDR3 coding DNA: TGTGCCAGCAGCGTAAACCGGGACCTCTCACCCCTCCACTTT.